This TCR beta chain derives from a study of T cell repertoires in cytomegalovirus infection. V dropped 5 bases and J dropped 4; count of bases not matched to a gene: 9. Germline CDR1 reads SGHTA; CDR2 reads FQGTGA. This CDR3 has 16 residues. General study points: Predominance within the ex vivo response was attributable to HLA-C-restricted CMV-specific TCR beta clonotypes.

In TCRdb, the reads were re-called with MiXCR into one record per CDR3 protein. The repertoire holds roughly 640,000 distinct CDR3 sequences, with 20% to 25% as singletons. As to this clonotype: No antigen is known for it.

Material: CD8+ T cells from PBMCs. The clonotype originates from a human donor in good health (CMV status not recorded). Some clones in this sample may be carry-over from other donors' samples. This chain connects TRBV7-3 to TRBJ2-1; 9 bases map to TRBD1. CDR3 amino acids: CASSTGTGSPYNEQFF. The DNA of the CDR3 is TGTGCCAGCAGCACCGGGACAGGGTCTCCTTACAATGAGCAGTTCTTC.